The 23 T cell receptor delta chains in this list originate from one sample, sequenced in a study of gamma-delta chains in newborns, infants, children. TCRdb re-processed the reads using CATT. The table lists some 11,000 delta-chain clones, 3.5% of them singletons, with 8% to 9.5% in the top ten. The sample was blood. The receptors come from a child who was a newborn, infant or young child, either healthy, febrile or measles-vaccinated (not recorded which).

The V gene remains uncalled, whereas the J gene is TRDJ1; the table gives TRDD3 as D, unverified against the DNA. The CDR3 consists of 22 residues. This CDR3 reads CALGELGKILQELPGDTDKLIF. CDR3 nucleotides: TGTGCTCTTGGGGAACTGGGAAAGATCCTACAGGAGTTACCGGGGGACACCGATAAACTCATCTTT.

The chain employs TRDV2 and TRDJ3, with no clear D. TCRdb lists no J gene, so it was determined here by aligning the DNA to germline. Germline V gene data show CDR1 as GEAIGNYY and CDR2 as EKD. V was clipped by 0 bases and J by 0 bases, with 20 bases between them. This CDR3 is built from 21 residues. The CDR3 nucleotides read TGTGCCTGTGACACCGGCGGGGCCACTTCGTCCAGCTCCTGGGACACCCGACAGATGTTTTTC. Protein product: CACDTGGATSSSSWDTRQMFF.

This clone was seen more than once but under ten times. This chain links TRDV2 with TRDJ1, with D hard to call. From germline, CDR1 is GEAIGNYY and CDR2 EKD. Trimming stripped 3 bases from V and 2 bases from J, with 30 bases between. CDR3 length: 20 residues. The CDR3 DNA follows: TGTGCCTGTGACCTACTTGAGAACCCGGGGTCCCGGTTTGAGACCGATAAACTCATCTTT. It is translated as CACDLLENPGSRFETDKLIF.

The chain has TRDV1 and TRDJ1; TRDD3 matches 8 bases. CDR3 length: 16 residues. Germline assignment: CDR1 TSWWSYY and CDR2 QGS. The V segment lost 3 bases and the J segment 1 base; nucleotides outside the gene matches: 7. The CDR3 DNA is TGTGCTCTTGGGGACCGCAAACTGGGGGCCACCGATAAACTCATCTTT. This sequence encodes CALGDRKLGATDKLIF.

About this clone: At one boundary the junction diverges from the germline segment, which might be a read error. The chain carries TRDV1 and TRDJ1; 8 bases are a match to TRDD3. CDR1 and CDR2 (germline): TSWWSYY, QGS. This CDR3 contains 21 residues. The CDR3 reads CALGDLLPDWGFFKYTDKLTF. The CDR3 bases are TGTGCTCTTGGGGACCTCCTTCCCGACTGGGGGTTCTTTAAGTACACCGATAAACTCACCTTT.

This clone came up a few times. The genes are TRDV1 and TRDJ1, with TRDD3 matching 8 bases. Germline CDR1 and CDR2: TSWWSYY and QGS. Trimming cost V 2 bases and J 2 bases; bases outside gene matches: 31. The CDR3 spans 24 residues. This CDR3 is CALGEGPKSYSRGWGMALTDKLIF. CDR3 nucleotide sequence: TGTGCTCTTGGGGAAGGCCCTAAGTCCTACTCCCGGGGATGGGGGATGGCGTTGACCGATAAACTCATCTTT.

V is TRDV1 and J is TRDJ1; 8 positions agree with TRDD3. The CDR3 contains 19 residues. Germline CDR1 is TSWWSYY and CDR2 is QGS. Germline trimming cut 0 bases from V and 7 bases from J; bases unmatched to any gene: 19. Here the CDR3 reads CALGELHPLGDICGAKLIF. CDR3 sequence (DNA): TGTGCTCTTGGGGAACTCCACCCCCTGGGGGACATATGTGGGGCTAAACTCATCTTT.

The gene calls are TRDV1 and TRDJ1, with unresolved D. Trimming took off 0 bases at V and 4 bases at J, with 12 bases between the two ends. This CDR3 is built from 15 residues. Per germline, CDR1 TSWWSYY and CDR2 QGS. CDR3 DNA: TGTGCTCTTGGGGAACTATTATCATCAGACGATAAACTCATCTTT. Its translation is CALGELLSSDDKLIF.

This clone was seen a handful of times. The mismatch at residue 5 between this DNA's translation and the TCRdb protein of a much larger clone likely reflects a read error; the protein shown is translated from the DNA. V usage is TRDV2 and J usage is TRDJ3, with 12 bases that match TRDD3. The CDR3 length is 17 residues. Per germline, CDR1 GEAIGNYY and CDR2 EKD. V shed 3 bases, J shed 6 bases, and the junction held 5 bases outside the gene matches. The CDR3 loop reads CACDFVLGDTDTRQMFF. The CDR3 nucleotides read TGTGCCTGTGACTTTGTACTGGGGGATACGGACACCCGACAGATGTTTTTC.

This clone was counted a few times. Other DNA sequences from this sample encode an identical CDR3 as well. This CDR3 is CACKGPGSLGDPYTDKLIF. DNA of the CDR3: TGTGCCTGCAAAGGCCCCGGTTCGTTGGGGGATCCATACACCGATAAACTCATCTTT. V usage is TRDV3 and J usage is TRDJ1; 8 nucleotides align to TRDD3. The V gene's germline CDR1 is TVYSNPD and CDR2 GDNSRS (reference sequence). The CDR3 sequence is 19 residues long. J was trimmed by 0 bases and V by 4 bases; bases with no gene match: 22.

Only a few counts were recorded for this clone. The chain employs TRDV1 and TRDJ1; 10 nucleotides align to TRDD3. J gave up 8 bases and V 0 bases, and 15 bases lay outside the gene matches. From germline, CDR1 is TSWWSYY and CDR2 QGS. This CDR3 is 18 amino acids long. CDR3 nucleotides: TGTGCTCTTGGGGAACTAAGGCCTATGGTACTGGGGGATCCCAAACTCATCTTT. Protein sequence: CALGELRPMVLGDPKLIF.

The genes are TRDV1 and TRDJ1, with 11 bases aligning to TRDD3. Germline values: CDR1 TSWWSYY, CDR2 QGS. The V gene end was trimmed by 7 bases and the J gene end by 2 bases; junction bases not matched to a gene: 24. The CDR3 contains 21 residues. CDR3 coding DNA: TGTGCTCTTGCCCCATTTCTTCCCAGTACATTAAACTGGGGGATAACCGATAAACTCATCTTT. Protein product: CALAPFLPSTLNWGITDKLIF.

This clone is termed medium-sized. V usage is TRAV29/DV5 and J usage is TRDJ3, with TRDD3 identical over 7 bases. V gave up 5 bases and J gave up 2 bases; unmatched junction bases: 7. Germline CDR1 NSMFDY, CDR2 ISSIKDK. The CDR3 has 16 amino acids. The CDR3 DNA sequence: TGTGCAGCGGAGCTGGGGGCCCCCTGGGACACCCGACAGATGTTTTTC. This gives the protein CAAELGAPWDTRQMFF.

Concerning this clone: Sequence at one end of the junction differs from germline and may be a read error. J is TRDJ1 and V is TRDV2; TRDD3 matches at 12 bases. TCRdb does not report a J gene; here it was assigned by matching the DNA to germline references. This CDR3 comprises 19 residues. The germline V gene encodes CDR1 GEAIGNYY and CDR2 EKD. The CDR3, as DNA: TGTGCCTGTGACACCGTCCTGGCGGGTACTGGGGGATACACCTATAAACTCATCTTT. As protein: CACDTVLAGTGGYTYKLIF.

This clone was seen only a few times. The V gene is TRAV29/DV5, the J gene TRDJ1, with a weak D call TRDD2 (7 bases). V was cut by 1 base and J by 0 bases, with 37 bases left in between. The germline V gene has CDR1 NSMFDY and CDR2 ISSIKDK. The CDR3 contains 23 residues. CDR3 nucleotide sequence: TGTGCAGCAAGCTCGAAAAGGCCTTCCTCCCCTTTACTGGGTCTCCAGTACACCGATAAACTCATCTTT. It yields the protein CAASSKRPSSPLLGLQYTDKLIF. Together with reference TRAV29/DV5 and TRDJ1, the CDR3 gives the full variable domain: DQQVKQNSPSLSVQEGRISILNCDYTNSMFDYFLWYKKYPAEGPTFLISISSIKDKNEDGRFTVFLNKSAKHLSLHIVPSQPGDSAVYFCAASSKRPSSPLLGLQYTDKLIFGKGTRVTVEP.

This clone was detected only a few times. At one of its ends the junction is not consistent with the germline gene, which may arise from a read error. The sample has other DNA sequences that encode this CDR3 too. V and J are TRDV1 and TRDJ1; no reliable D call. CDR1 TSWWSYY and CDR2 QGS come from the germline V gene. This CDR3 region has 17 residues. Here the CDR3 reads CALGELITKSSDDKLIF. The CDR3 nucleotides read TGTGCTCTTGGTGAACTAATCACTAAGTCGTCCGACGATAAACTCATCTTT.

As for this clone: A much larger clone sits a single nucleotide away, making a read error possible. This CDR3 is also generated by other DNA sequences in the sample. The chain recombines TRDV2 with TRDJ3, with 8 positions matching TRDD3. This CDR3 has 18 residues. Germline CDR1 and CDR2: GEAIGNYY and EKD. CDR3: CACDTGWGSSWDTRQMFF. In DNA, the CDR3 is TGTGCCTGTGACACCGGCTGGGGGAGCTCCTGGGACACCCGACAAATGTTTTTC.

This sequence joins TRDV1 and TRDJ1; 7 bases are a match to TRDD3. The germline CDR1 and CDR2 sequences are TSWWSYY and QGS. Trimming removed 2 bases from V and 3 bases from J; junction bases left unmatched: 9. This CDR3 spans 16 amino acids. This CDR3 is CALGELYSGGSDKLIF. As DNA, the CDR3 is TGTGCTCTTGGGGAATTATACTCTGGGGGGTCCGATAAACTCATCTTT.

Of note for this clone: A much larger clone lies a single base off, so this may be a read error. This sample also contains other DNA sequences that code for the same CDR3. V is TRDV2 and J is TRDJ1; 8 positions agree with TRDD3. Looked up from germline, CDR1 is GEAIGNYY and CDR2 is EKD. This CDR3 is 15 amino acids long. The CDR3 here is CACDGLGANTDKLIF. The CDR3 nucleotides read TGTGCCTGTGACGGACTGGGGGCCAACACCGATAAACTCATATTT.

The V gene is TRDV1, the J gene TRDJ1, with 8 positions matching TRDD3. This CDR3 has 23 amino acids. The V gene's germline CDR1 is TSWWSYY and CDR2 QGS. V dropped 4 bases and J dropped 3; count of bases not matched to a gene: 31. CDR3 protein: CALGVVCCLPHELGAPAPDKLIF. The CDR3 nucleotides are TGTGCTCTTGGGGTAGTTTGCTGCCTTCCCCACGAACTGGGGGCCCCCGCGCCCGATAAACTCATCTTT.

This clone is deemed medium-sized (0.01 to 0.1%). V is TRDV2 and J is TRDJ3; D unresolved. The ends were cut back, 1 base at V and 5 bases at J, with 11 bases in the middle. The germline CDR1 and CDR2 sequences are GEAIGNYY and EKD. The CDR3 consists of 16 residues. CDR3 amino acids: CACDTTFSGDTRQMFF. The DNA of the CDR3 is TGTGCCTGTGACACAACCTTTTCAGGGGACACCCGACAGATGTTTTTC.

The CDR3 loop reads CACDYTASGGSYTDKLIF. The CDR3 DNA reads as TGTGCCTGTGACTACACCGCTTCTGGGGGATCGTACACCGATAAACTCATCTTT. V usage is TRDV2 and J usage is TRDJ1, with TRDD3 identical over 9 bases. The CDR3 loop spans 18 amino acids. Germline CDR1 reads GEAIGNYY; CDR2 reads EKD. With 3 bases clipped from V and 0 bases from J, the junction kept 13 bases outside the gene matches.

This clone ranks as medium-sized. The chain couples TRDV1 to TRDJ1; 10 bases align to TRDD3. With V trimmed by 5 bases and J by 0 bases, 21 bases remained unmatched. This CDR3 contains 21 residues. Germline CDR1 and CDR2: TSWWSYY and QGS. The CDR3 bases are TGTGCTCTTGGGCCTTCAAGCCCACCACAGAGTGGGGGATACAACACCGATAAACTCATCTTT. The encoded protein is CALGPSSPPQSGGYNTDKLIF.